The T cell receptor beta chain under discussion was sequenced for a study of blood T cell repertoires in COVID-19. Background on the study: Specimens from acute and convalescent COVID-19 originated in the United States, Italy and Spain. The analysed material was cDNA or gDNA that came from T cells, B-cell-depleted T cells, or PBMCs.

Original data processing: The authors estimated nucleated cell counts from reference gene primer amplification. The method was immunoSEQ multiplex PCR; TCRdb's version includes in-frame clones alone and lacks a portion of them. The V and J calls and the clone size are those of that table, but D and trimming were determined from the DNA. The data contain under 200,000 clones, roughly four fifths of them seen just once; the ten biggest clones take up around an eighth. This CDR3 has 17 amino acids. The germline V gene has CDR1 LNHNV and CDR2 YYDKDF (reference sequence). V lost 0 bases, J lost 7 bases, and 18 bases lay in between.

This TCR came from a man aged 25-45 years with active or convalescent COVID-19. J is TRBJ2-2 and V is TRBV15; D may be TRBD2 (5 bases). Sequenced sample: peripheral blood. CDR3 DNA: TGTGCCACCAGCAGAGATCGTTTGGCGGGCCAGCTCGGGGAGCTGTTTTTT. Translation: CATSRDRLAGQLGELFF.